A selection of T cell receptor beta chains follows, all from one sample in a study of shared clonotypes between healthy human individuals. Assay used: immunoSEQ multiplex PCR; TCRdb lists only in-frame clones, some missing. The data hold 490,000 or so clones, with roughly 85% observed a single time. The sample consisted of PBMCs. The source of these receptors is a woman aged 35 to 49 in good health. Some clones in this sample may be carry-over from other donors' samples. Both conserved end residues are part of each CDR3. The D gene is left open where the match is weak. The listing skips clone size in some rows; elsewhere it reads once, few, many or a size class.

CDR3 protein: CASSLAPLRGLETQYF
CDR3 DNA: TGTGCCAGCAGCTTAGCCCCCCTAAGGGGGCTGGAGACCCAGTACTTC
V gene: TRBV7-9
D gene: TRBD1
CDR3 length: 16
J gene: TRBJ2-5
clone size: many

CDR3 protein: CASSLVGANVLTF
CDR3 DNA: TGTGCCAGCAGCTTGGTTGGGGCCAACGTCCTGACTTTC
V gene: TRBV5-6
D gene: .
CDR3 length: 13
J gene: TRBJ2-6
clone size: .

CDR3 protein: CASSLSNPSVYEQYF
CDR3 DNA: TGTGCCAGCAGCTTATCCAATCCTTCGGTTTACGAGCAGTACTTC
V gene: TRBV7-8
D gene: .
CDR3 length: 15
J gene: TRBJ2-7
clone size: .

CDR3 protein: CASSSTSGSRETQYF
CDR3 DNA: TGTGCCAGCAGCTCCACTAGCGGGAGTCGGGAGACCCAGTACTTC
V gene: TRBV7-2
D gene: TRBD2
CDR3 length: 15
J gene: TRBJ2-5
clone size: .

CDR3 protein: CASMGQPNTEAFF
CDR3 DNA: TGTGCCAGCATGGGACAACCGAACACTGAAGCTTTCTTT
V gene: TRBV2
D gene: .
CDR3 length: 13
J gene: TRBJ1-1
clone size: once

CDR3 protein: CASSGGQGETQYF
CDR3 DNA: TGTGCCAGCTCCGGGGGACAGGGGGAGACCCAGTACTTC
V gene: TRBV18
D gene: TRBD1
CDR3 length: 13
J gene: TRBJ2-5
clone size: .

CDR3 protein: CASSGNSGRIEYF
CDR3 DNA: TGTGCCAGCAGTGGGAATAGCGGGAGAATCGAGTACTTC
V gene: TRBV2
D gene: TRBD2
CDR3 length: 13
J gene: TRBJ2-7
clone size: .

CDR3 protein: CASSHTGGASQPQHF
CDR3 DNA: TGTGCCAGCAGCCATACAGGGGGCGCATCTCAGCCCCAGCATTTT
V gene: TRBV4-2
D gene: TRBD1
CDR3 length: 15
J gene: TRBJ1-5
clone size: .

CDR3 protein: CASSRPSYGYTF
CDR3 DNA: TGTGCCAGCAGTCGACCTTCGTATGGCTACACCTTC
V gene: TRBV28
D gene: .
CDR3 length: 12
J gene: TRBJ1-2
clone size: .

CDR3 protein: CASSPGTSMETQYF
CDR3 DNA: TGTGCCAGCAGCCCCGGGACTAGCATGGAGACCCAGTACTTC
V gene: TRBV7-3
D gene: TRBD2
CDR3 length: 14
J gene: TRBJ2-5
clone size: .

CDR3 protein: CASRKWASSGRSDTQYF
CDR3 DNA: TGCGCCAGCAGGAAGTGGGCGTCTAGCGGGAGGTCAGATACGCAGTATTTT
V gene: TRBV10-2
D gene: TRBD2
CDR3 length: 17
J gene: TRBJ2-3
clone size: .

CDR3 protein: CASSGTGGWEKLFF
CDR3 DNA: TGTGCCAGCAGTGGGACAGGGGGCTGGGAAAAACTGTTTTTT
V gene: TRBV6-1
D gene: TRBD1
CDR3 length: 14
J gene: TRBJ1-4
clone size: few

CDR3 protein: CASSSKSYEQYF
CDR3 DNA: TGTGCCAGCAGTTCAAAAAGTTACGAGCAGTACTTC
V gene: TRBV2
D gene: .
CDR3 length: 12
J gene: TRBJ2-7
clone size: few

CDR3 protein: CASGLVGETQYF
CDR3 DNA: TGTGCTAGTGGTTTGGTAGGCGAGACCCAGTACTTC
V gene: TRBV12-5
D gene: .
CDR3 length: 12
J gene: TRBJ2-5
clone size: .

CDR3 protein: CASSPLAGVYQETQYF
CDR3 DNA: TGTGCCAGCAGCCCCTTAGCGGGAGTGTACCAAGAGACCCAGTACTTC
V gene: TRBV27
D gene: TRBD2
CDR3 length: 16
J gene: TRBJ2-5
clone size: .

CDR3 protein: CATQNRGIYEQYF
CDR3 DNA: TGTGCCACCCAGAACCGGGGTATCTACGAGCAGTACTTC
V gene: TRBV6-1
D gene: .
CDR3 length: 13
J gene: TRBJ2-7
clone size: .

CDR3 protein: CASSPGQGRNQPQHF
CDR3 DNA: TGTGCCAGCAGCCCAGGACAGGGACGCAATCAGCCCCAGCATTTT
V gene: TRBV5-4
D gene: TRBD1
CDR3 length: 15
J gene: TRBJ1-5
clone size: .

CDR3 protein: CASSEPGLNTEAFF
CDR3 DNA: TGTGCCAGCAGTGAACCGGGGCTGAACACTGAAGCTTTCTTT
V gene: TRBV6-1
D gene: .
CDR3 length: 14
J gene: TRBJ1-1
clone size: .

CDR3 protein: CAWRPWGSREKLFF
CDR3 DNA: TGTGCCTGGAGGCCATGGGGAAGTCGAGAAAAACTGTTTTTT
V gene: TRBV30
D gene: .
CDR3 length: 14
J gene: TRBJ1-4
clone size: few